This passage covers 13 T cell receptor beta chains from one sample sequenced in a study of T-cell reconstitution after alpha-beta-depleted transplantation in children. This sample's TCRbeta library carried unique molecular identifier barcodes. TCRdb re-derived calls from the PCR reads in MiXCR, one entry per CDR3 protein. The repertoire includes around 250,000 distinct CDR3 sequences, more than 9% of them detected once, and 10% sits in the top ten. Material: PBMCs from the stem cell graft donor, obtained from the stem cell graft. These receptors all come from a human donor who donated a stem cell graft to a child with SCID.

The chain is built from TRBV12-3 or TRBV12-4 and TRBJ1-2; no definite D call. The CDR3 is 11 amino acids. Trimming cost V 8 bases and J 6 bases, with 10 bases left between them. Here the CDR3 DNA reads TGTGCCAGCTTAGGGTGGGATGGCTACACCTTC. Translated: CASLGWDGYTF.

The CDR3 protein is CATSRDPGVQETQYF. As DNA, the CDR3 is TGTGCCACCAGCAGAGATCCCGGGGTCCAAGAGACCCAGTACTTC. This chain joins TRBV15 and TRBJ2-5, with D tentatively TRBD2 (5 bases). Germline V gene lookup returns CDR1 LNHNV and CDR2 YYDKDF (reference sequence). This CDR3 contains 15 residues. V was clipped by 0 bases and J by 1 base, with 9 bases between them.

V usage is TRBV7-6 and J usage is TRBJ2-5; TRBD1 or TRBD2 may be the D gene (6 bases each). The CDR3 loop spans 17 amino acids. Germline V gene lookup returns CDR1 SGHVS and CDR2 FNYEAQ. The V and J ends lost 8 bases and 1 base respectively, with 23 bases between them. CDR3 DNA sequence: TGTGCCAGCGGACCCCGGGGGCTCATCCTTGCCCAAGAGACCCAGTACTTC. This gives the protein CASGPRGLILAQETQYF.

As to this clonotype: One junction end does not reproduce the germline sequence, and a read error may be involved. The chain combines TRBV6-5 with TRBJ2-7; tentatively, D is TRBD2 (5 bases). The CDR3 loop spans 13 amino acids. Germline V lookup: CDR1 MNHEY, CDR2 SVGAGI. CDR3: CASSYTAGNRLGF. In DNA form, the CDR3 reads TGTGCCAGCAGTTACACGGCGGGCAACCGCCTCGGTTTC.

The genes are TRBV12-3 or TRBV12-4 and TRBJ2-3; D may be TRBD1 (6 bases). This CDR3 has 16 amino acids. Trimming removed 6 bases at V and 5 bases at J, with 21 bases between. The CDR3 is CASRAGVGPGEDTQYF. The CDR3 bases are TGTGCCAGCAGGGCTGGGGTAGGGCCAGGGGAAGATACGCAGTATTTT.

The rearrangement uses TRBV4-1 and TRBJ1-3; 7 nucleotides agree with TRBD1. V dropped 5 bases and J dropped 4; count of bases not matched to a gene: 5. In germline, CDR1 is MGHRA, CDR2 YSYEKL. The CDR3 extends over 14 amino acids. The CDR3: CASSEGDSGNTIYF. For the CDR3, the DNA is TGCGCCAGCAGCGAGGGGGACAGCGGAAACACCATATATTTT.

J is TRBJ2-7 and V is TRBV20-1; no definite D call. Germline CDR1 DFQATT, CDR2 SNEGSKA (reference sequence). The V and J ends lost 4 bases and 3 bases respectively, with 10 bases between them. This CDR3 contains 12 residues. CDR3 coding DNA: TGCAGTGCTACCTCCTCAGTCTACGAGCAGTACTTC. Protein sequence: CSATSSVYEQYF.

The chain carries TRBV12-3 or TRBV12-4 and TRBJ2-5, with a possible D match to TRBD1 (6 bases). Trimming stripped 5 bases from V and 3 bases from J, with 10 bases between. The CDR3 has 13 residues. CDR3: CASSHAGEETQYF. For the CDR3, the DNA is TGTGCCAGCAGTCACGCAGGGGAAGAGACCCAGTACTTC.

CDR3 residues: CASSGGGITSYEQYF. The CDR3 DNA sequence: TGTGCCAGCAGCGGGGGCGGAATAACCTCCTACGAGCAGTACTTC. J is TRBJ2-7 and V is TRBV7-9; D might be TRBD1 (6 bases). Per the germline V gene, CDR1 is SEHNR and CDR2 is FQNEAQ (reference sequence). V was cut by 5 bases and J by 0 bases, with 14 bases left in between. The CDR3 length is 15 residues.

This clonotype was picked up many times. V is TRBV27 and J is TRBJ2-1; 11 positions match TRBD2. The trim removed 3 bases at V and 5 bases at J, leaving 3 bases unmatched. The germline CDR1 and CDR2 sequences are MNHEY and SMNVEV (reference sequence). The CDR3 covers 15 residues. For the CDR3, the DNA is TGTGCCAGCAGTTTTATGGGACTAGCGGACAATGAGCAGTTCTTC. Protein: CASSFMGLADNEQFF.

This clonotype was seen more than once but under ten times. The chain is built from TRBV15 and TRBJ2-7, with 8 bases fitting TRBD1. Germline V CDR1 and CDR2: LNHNV, YYDKDF (reference sequence). The CDR3 consists of 14 residues. V dropped 5 bases and J dropped 8; count of bases not matched to a gene: 11. In nucleotides, the CDR3 is TGTGCCACCAGCGGGCCGGGACAGGCTAATCAGCAGTACTTC. Its translation is CATSGPGQANQQYF.

This clonotype came up a few times. The rearrangement uses TRBV12-3 or TRBV12-4 and TRBJ1-3; D call uncertain. V gave up 2 bases and J gave up 0 bases, with 11 bases separating them. This CDR3 is built from 16 residues. The CDR3 DNA reads as TGTGCCAGCAGTTTAATTGTCACCGACTCTGGAAACACCATATATTTT. The encoded protein is CASSLIVTDSGNTIYF.

This clonotype was observed a handful of times. The J gene is TRBJ2-1, the V gene TRBV6-5; 10 nucleotides line up with TRBD1. The V gene end was trimmed by 4 bases and the J gene end by 6 bases; junction bases not matched to a gene: 6. Germline lookup yields CDR1 MNHEY and CDR2 SVGAGI. This CDR3 has 15 amino acids. The CDR3 coding sequence is TGTGCCAGCAGTTCTCGGGACAGGGGTATCAATGAGCAGTTCTTC. It codes for CASSSRDRGINEQFF.